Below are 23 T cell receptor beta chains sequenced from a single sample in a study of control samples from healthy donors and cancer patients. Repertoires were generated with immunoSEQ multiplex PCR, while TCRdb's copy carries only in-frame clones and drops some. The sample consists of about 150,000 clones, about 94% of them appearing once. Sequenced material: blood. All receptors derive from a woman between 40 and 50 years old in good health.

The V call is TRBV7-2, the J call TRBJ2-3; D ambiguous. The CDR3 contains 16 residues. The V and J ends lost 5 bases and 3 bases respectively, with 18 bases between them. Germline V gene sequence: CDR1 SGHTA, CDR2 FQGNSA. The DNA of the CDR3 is TGTGCCAGCAGCCCGGTTGGAGTGGGAAGGACAGATACGCAGTATTTT. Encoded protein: CASSPVGVGRTDTQYF.

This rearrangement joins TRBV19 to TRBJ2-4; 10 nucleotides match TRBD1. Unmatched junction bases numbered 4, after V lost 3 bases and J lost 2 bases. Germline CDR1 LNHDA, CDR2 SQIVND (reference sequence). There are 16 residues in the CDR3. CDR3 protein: CASSMTGGATKNIQYF. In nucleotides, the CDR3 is TGTGCCAGTAGTATGACAGGGGGCGCGACCAAAAACATTCAGTACTTC.

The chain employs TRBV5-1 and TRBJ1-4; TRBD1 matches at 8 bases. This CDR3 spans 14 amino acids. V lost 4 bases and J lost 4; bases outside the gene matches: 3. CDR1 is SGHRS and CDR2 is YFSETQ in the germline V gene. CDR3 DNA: TGCGCCAGCAGCGTGGGACAGGTTAATGAAAAACTGTTTTTT. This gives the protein CASSVGQVNEKLFF. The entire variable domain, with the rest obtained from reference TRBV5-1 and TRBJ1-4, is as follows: KAGVTQTPRYLIKTRGQQVTLSCSPISGHRSVSWYQQTPGQGLQFLFEYFSETQRNKGNFPGRFSGRQFSNSRSEMNVSTLELGDSALYLCASSVGQVNEKLFFGSGTQLSVL.

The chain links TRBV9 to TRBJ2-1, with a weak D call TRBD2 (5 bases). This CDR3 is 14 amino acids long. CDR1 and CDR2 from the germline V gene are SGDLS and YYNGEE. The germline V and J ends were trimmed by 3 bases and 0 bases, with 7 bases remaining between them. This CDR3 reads CASSGRDSYNEQFF. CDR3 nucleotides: TGTGCCAGCAGCGGACGGGACTCCTACAATGAGCAGTTCTTC.

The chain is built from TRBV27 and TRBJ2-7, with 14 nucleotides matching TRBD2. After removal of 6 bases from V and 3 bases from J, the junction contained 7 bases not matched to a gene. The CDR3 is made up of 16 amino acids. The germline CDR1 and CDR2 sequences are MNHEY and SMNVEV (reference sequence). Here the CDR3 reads CASRGTSGGLFYEQYF. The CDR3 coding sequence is TGTGCCAGCAGAGGGACTAGCGGGGGCCTCTTCTACGAGCAGTACTTC.

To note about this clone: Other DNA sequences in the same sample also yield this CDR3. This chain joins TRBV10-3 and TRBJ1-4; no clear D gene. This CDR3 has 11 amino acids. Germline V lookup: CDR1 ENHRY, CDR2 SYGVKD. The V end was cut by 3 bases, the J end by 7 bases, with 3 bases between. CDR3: CAISDGEKLFF. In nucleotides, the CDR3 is TGTGCCATCAGTGACGGTGAAAAACTGTTTTTT.

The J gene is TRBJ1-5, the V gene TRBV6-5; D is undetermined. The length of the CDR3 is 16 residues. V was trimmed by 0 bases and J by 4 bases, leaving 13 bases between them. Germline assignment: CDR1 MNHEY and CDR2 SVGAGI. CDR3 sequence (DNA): TGTGCCAGCAGTTACTCGACCCCTGACCATAATCAGCCCCAGCATTTT. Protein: CASSYSTPDHNQPQHF.

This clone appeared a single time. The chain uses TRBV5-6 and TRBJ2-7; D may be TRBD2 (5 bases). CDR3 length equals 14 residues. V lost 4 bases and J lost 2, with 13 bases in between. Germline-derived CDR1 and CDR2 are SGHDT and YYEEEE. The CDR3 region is CASSPGLGTYEQYF. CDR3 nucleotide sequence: TGTGCCAGCAGCCCAGGACTCGGAACCTACGAGCAGTACTTC.

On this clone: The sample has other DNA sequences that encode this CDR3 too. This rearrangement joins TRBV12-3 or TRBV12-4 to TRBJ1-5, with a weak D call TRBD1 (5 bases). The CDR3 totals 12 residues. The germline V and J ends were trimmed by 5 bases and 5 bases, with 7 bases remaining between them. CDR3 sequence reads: CASSQGYQPQHF. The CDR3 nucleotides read TGTGCCAGCAGTCAGGGTTATCAGCCCCAGCATTTT.

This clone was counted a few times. CDR3: CASSRDRVEQYF. The CDR3 nucleotides read TGTGCCAGCTCACGAGACAGGGTCGAGCAGTACTTC. This chain uses TRBV18 with TRBJ2-7; 7 nucleotides align to TRBD1. Germline CDR1 KGHSH, CDR2 LQKENI. J was trimmed by 6 bases and V by 4 bases; bases with no gene match: 3. The length of the CDR3 is 12 residues.

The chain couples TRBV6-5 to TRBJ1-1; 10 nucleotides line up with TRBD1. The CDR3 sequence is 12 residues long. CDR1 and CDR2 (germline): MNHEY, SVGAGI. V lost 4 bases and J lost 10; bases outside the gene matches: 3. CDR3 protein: CASSSRTGGAFF. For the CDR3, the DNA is TGTGCCAGCAGTTCAAGGACAGGGGGAGCTTTCTTT.

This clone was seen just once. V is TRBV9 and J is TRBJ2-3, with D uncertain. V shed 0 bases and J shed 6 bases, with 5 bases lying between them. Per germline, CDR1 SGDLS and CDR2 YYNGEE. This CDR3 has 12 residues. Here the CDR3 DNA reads TGTGCCAGCAGCGTAGAGGCGGATACGCAGTATTTT. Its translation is CASSVEADTQYF.

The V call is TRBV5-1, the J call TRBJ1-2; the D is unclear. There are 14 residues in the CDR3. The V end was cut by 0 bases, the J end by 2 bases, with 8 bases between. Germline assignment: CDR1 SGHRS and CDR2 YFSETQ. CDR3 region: CASSLVGRNYGYTF. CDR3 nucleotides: TGCGCCAGCAGCTTGGTCGGCAGGAACTATGGCTACACCTTC.

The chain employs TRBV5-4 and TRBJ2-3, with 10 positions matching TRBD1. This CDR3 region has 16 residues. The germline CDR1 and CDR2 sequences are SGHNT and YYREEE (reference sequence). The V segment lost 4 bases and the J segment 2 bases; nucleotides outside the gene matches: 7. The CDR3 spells CASSTRTGGFTDTQYF. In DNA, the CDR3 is TGTGCCAGCAGCACTCGGACAGGGGGGTTCACAGATACGCAGTATTTT. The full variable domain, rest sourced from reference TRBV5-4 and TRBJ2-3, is ETGVTQSPTHLIKTRGQQVTLRCSSQSGHNTVSWYQQALGQGPQFIFQYYREEENGRGNFPPRFSGLQFPNYSSELNVNALELDDSALYLCASSTRTGGFTDTQYFGPGTRLTVL.

The DNA for the CDR3 is TGCGCCAGCCCTAGCGGGGCAGGAGGTTCAACTGAAGCTTTCTTT. Amino acids: CASPSGAGGSTEAFF. V is TRBV23-1 and J is TRBJ1-1, with a tentative D call TRBD1 (5 bases). TRBV23-1 is classed as an ORF, of uncertain function. With 8 bases removed from V and 5 bases from J, the gap between germline ends came to 21 bases. This CDR3 has 15 residues.

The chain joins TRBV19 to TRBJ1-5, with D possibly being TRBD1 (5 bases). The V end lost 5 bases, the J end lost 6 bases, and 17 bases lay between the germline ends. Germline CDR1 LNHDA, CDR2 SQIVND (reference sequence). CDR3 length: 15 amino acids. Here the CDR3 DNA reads TGTGCCAGTAGTCCCCGGGACGCTGGCGGTCAGCCCCAGCATTTT. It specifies CASSPRDAGGQPQHF.

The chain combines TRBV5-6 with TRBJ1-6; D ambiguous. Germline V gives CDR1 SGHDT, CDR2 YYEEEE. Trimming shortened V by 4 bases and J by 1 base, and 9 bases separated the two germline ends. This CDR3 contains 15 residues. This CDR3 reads CASSKSPSYNSPLHF. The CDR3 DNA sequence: TGTGCCAGCAGCAAGAGCCCATCCTATAATTCACCCCTCCACTTT.

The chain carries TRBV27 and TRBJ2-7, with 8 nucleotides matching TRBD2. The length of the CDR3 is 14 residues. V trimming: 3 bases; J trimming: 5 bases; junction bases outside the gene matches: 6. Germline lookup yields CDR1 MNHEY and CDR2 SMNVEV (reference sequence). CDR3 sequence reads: CASSFYTGGDEQYF. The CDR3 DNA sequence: TGTGCCAGCAGTTTCTATACGGGAGGGGACGAGCAGTACTTC.

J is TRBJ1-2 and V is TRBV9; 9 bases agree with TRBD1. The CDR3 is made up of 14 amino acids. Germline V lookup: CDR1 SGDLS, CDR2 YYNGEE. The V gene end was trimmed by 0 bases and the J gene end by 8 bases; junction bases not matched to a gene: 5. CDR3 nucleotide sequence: TGTGCCAGCAGCGTAGAGGACAGGGGCCTCGGCTACACCTTC. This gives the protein CASSVEDRGLGYTF.

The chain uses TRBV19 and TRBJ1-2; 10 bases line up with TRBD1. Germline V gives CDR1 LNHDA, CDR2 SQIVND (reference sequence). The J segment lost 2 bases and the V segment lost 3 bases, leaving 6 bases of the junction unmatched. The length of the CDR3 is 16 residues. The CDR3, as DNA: TGTGCCAGTAGTATTTCCCCGGGACAGGGGAACTATGGCTACACCTTC. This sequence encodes CASSISPGQGNYGYTF.

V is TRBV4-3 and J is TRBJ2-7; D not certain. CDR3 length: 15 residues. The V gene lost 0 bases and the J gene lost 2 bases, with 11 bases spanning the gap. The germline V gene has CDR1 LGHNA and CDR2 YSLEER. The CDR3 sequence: CASSQDLTVAYEQYF. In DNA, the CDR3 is TGCGCCAGCAGCCAAGATCTGACGGTAGCCTACGAGCAGTACTTC.

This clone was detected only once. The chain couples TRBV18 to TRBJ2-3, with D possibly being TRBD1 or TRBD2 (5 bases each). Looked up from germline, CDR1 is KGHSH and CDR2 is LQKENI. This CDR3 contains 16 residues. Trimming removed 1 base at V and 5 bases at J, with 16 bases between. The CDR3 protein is CASSPQGRRILDTQYF. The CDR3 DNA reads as TGTGCCAGCTCACCACAGGGACGGAGGATACTAGATACGCAGTATTTT.

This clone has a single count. The CDR3 here is CASSPRKNEAFF. The CDR3, as DNA: TGTGCCAGTAGTCCCCGGAAGAATGAAGCTTTCTTT. The chain uses TRBV19 and TRBJ1-1; D call uncertain. Trimming pared 5 bases from V and 7 bases from J, leaving 11 bases between. CDR3 length equals 12 residues. Per the germline V gene, CDR1 is LNHDA and CDR2 is SQIVND (reference sequence).